The clone carrying this T cell receptor (beta chain) was seen a handful of times. Its antigen remains unknown. The trim removed 4 bases at V and 2 bases at J, leaving 8 bases unmatched. The CDR3 spans 16 residues. The V gene's germline CDR1 is MGHDK and CDR2 SYGVNS. Amplification by 5'RACE using constant-segment primers produced TCR alpha and TCR beta cDNA libraries that carried sample barcodes and UMIs. TCRdb independently ran MiXCR on the 5' RACE reads; one entry per CDR3 protein. The sample records about 500,000 distinct CDR3 sequences, around 21% being singletons. The sample is drawn from a study of T-cell memory formation after mild COVID-19. Study-level points and caveats: Later expanders leaned toward CD4+, whereas clones contracting from day 15 to 85 were balanced CD4/CD8. SARS-CoV-2 specificity was not confirmed for second-wave clones peaking on day 37. Cross-reactive memory seemingly joined, as some responding clones were found in pre-infection memory.

This receptor was obtained from an adult woman who had mild COVID-19 (a few samples of this study predate the infection). Cell type and time point are not known. Sequencing was carried out using PBMCs or a T cell subset sorted from them (not recorded which). The chain recombines TRBV25-1 with TRBJ1-5; 7 bases agree with TRBD1. The CDR3 here is CASSGQGQLGNQPQHF. The DNA of the CDR3 is TGTGCCAGCAGTGGCCAGGGACAGTTGGGCAATCAGCCCCAGCATTTT.